One T cell receptor (beta chain) is described in this entry. Method: immunoSEQ multiplex PCR; TCRdb's copy keeps in-frame clones and lacks some. This repertoire shows approximately 32,000 clones, around four fifths found once; its top ten account for about 6.8%. The record originates from a study of PD-L1 blockade in urothelial cancer. The length of the CDR3 is 16 residues. V lost 4 bases and J 0 bases, leaving 13 bases between the germline ends. Looked up from germline, CDR1 is MNHNS and CDR2 is SASEGT. The time point denotes: pretreatment peripheral blood. The chain has TRBV6-1 and TRBJ1-3, with D unresolved. The source was PBMCs, collected around atezolizumab (anti-PD-L1) treatment. The sequence came from a man in his sixties with urothelial cancer. DNA for the CDR3: TGTGCCAGCAGTGGGAACAGAGCAACCTCTGGAAACACCATATATTTT. Amino acids: CASSGNRATSGNTIYF.